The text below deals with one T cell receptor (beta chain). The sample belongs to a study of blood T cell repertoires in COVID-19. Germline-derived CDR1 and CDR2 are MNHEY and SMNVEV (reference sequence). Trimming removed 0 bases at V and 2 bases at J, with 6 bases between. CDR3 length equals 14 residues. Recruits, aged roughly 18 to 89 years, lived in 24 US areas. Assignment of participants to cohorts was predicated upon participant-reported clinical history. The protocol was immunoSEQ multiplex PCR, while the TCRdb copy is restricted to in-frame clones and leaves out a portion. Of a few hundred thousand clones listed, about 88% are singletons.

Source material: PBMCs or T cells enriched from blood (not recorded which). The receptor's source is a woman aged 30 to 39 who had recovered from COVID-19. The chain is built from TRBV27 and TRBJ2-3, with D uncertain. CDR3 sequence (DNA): TGTGCCAGCAGTTTATCTAGACACACAGATACGCAGTATTTT. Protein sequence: CASSLSRHTDTQYF.